The clone carrying this TCR beta chain came up a few times. As yet, its antigen is unknown. Germline assignment: CDR1 SGHVS and CDR2 FNYEAQ. The CDR3 loop spans 16 amino acids. V was clipped by 2 bases and J by 0 bases, with 13 bases between them. The source of the sample is a study of vaccination and CD4 T cells after COVID-19. Study as a whole: SARS-CoV-2, HCoV-NL63, HCoV-OC43 and HCoV-229E supplied the overlapping spike peptides used to stimulate cells.

Sequenced with the Oncomine TCR Beta short-read assay was DNA taken from cultured CD4+ T cells. TCRdb analysed the PCR reads with MiXCR anew, one entry per CDR3 protein. The sample has 13,000 to 15,000 distinct CDR3 sequences, around 60% seen once. Documented treatment: roughly 10-day PBMC culture with coronavirus spike peptide pools or control peptides (ViraFEST assay). The source material was CD4+ T cells from blood, cultured in vitro. The source of this sequence is a human donor who had recovered from COVID-19. V is TRBV7-6 and J is TRBJ1-1, with a tentative D call TRBD1 (5 bases). This chain's CDR3 is CASSLSPGAMNTEAFF. CDR3 nucleotide sequence: TGTGCCAGCAGCTTAAGTCCTGGGGCCATGAACACTGAAGCTTTCTTT.